Only one count was recorded for the clone carrying this TCR beta chain. The CDR3 sequence is 14 residues long. V gave up 4 bases and J gave up 0 bases, with 9 bases separating them. Per the germline V gene, CDR1 is SEHNR and CDR2 is FQNEAQ (reference sequence). Authors' methods: Amplified reference gene primers provided the basis for estimating nucleated cell counts. The repertoire was sequenced with immunoSEQ multiplex PCR; TCRdb's copy has only in-frame clones and lacks some. The V and J calls and the clone size are those of that table, but D and trimming were determined from the DNA. The sample includes roughly 140,000 clones, approximately 80% of them seen just once. The sample originates from a study of blood T cell repertoires in COVID-19. On the study more broadly: Acute and convalescent COVID-19 samples came from the United States, Italy and Spain. PBMCs, B-cell-depleted T cells, or T cells were the source of the cDNA or gDNA that made up the material.

Sequencing used peripheral blood. The receptor comes from a woman older than 75 in a cohort sampled during active or convalescent COVID-19. The chain links TRBV7-9 to TRBJ1-1; a weak D match, TRBD1 (5 bases). CDR3 amino acids: CASSSGAMNTEAFF. The CDR3 coding sequence is TGTGCCAGCAGCTCTGGGGCAATGAACACTGAAGCTTTCTTT.